The 2 T cell receptor beta chains below all came from one sample that was sequenced in a study of cytomegalovirus exposure and HLA in healthy donors. Using immunoSEQ multiplex PCR, the repertoire was profiled, and TCRdb retains in-frame clones only, with some absent. The sample shows about 76,000 clones, less than 95% of them seen only once. Sequenced: PBMCs. The source of these receptors is a woman aged 18-29 years in good health and CMV-seronegative.

V and J are TRBV6-4 and TRBJ2-3; 9 nucleotides align to TRBD1. The V gene's germline CDR1 is MRHNA and CDR2 SNTAGT. The CDR3 extends over 14 amino acids. The trim removed 4 bases at V and 3 bases at J, leaving 2 bases unmatched. As DNA, the CDR3 is TGTGCCAGCAGTGCGGGACAGGGTACAGATACGCAGTATTTT. It encodes CASSAGQGTDTQYF.

The J gene is TRBJ1-2, the V gene TRBV9, with 7 bases that match TRBD1. Germline CDR1 reads SGDLS; CDR2 reads YYNGEE. J gave up 8 bases and V 0 bases, and 1 base lay outside the gene matches. The CDR3 runs 12 residues. This CDR3 is CASSVGGGGYTF. The CDR3 DNA is TGTGCCAGCAGCGTAGGAGGGGGCGGCTACACCTTC.